This TCR beta chain is drawn from a study of T cell changes during pregnancy in multiple sclerosis. The protocol was immunoSEQ multiplex PCR, while the TCRdb copy is restricted to in-frame clones and leaves out a portion. The table has 93,000 or so clones, approximately 90% seen once. The CDR3 runs 16 residues. V trimming: 1 base; J trimming: 2 bases; junction bases outside the gene matches: 2. Germline CDR1 is SGHTA and CDR2 is FQGNSA. The TCR comes from a female donor with multiple sclerosis, enrolled in a pregnancy study. The chain has TRBV7-2 and TRBJ2-1; 10 bases align to TRBD2. The sample consisted of peripheral blood, taken before pregnancy. The CDR3 bases are TGTGCCAGCAGCTTAGGGCTAGCGGGAGCCTACAATGAGCAGTTCTTC. The encoded protein is CASSLGLAGAYNEQFF.